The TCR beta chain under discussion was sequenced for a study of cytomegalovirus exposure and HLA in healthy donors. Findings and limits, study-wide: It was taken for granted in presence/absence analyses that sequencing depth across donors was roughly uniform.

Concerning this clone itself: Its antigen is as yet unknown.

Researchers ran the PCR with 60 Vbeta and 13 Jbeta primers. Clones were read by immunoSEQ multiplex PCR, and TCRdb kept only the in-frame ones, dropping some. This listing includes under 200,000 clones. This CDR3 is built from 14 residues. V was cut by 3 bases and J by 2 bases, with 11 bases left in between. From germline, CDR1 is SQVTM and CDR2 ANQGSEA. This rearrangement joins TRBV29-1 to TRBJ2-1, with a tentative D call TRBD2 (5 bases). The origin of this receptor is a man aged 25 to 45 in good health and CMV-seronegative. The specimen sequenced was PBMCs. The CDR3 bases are TGCAGCGTTGACCAGCGGAAGACCTACAATGAGCAGTTCTTC. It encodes CSVDQRKTYNEQFF.